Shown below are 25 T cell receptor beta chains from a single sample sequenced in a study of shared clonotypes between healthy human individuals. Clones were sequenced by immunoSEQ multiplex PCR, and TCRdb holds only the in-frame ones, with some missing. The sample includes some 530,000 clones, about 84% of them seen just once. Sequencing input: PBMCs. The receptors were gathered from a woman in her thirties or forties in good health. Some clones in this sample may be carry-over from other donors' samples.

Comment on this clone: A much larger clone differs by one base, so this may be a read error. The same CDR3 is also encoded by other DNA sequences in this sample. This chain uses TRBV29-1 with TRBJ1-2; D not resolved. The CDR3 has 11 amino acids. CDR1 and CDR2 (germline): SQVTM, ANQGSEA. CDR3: CSESSNYGYAF. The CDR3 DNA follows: TGTAGCGAGTCCTCAAACTATGGCTACGCCTTC.

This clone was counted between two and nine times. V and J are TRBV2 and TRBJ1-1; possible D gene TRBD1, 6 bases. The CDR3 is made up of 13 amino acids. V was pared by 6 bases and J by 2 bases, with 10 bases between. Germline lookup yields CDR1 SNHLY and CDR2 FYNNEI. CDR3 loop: CASSRGLNTEAFF. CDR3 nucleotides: TGTGCCAGCAGCAGGGGACTTAACACTGAAGCTTTCTTT.

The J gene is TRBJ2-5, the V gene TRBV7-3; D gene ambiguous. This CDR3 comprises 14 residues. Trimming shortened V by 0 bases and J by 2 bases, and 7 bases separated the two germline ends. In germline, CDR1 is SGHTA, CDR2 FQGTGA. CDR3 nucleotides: TGTGCCAGCAGCTTAACGCCGGCTCAAGAGACCCAGTACTTC. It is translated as CASSLTPAQETQYF.

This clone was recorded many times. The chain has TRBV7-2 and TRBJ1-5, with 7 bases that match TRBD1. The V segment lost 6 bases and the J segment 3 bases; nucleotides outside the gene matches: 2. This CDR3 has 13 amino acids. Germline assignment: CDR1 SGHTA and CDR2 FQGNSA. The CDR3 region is CASRGQNNQPQHF. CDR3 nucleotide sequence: TGTGCCAGCAGGGGACAGAACAATCAGCCCCAGCATTTT.

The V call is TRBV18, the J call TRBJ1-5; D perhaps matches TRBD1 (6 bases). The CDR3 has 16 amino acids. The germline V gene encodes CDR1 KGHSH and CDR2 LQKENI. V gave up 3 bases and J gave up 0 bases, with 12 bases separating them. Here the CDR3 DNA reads TGTGCCAGCTCACCCCAGGGGATTAATAGCAATCAGCCCCAGCATTTT. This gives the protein CASSPQGINSNQPQHF.

CDR3 nucleotides: TGTGCCAGCTCACTACCGGGACAGGTGAACACCGGGGAGCTGTTTTTT. It translates to CASSLPGQVNTGELFF. The chain joins TRBV18 to TRBJ2-2; TRBD1 agrees at 8 bases. CDR1 KGHSH and CDR2 LQKENI come from the germline V gene. CDR3 length equals 16 residues. The junction had 5 bases not matched to a gene; V was cut back by 4 bases and J by 1 base.

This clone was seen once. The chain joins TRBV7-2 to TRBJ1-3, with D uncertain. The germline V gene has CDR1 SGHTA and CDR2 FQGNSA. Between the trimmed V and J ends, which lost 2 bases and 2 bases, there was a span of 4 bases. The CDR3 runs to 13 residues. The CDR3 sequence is CASSLIAGNTIYF. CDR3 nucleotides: TGTGCCAGCAGCTTAATCGCTGGAAACACCATATATTTT.

CDR3 nucleotides: TGTGCCAGCAGTGAGGGACAGGGGATACCCCAGCATTTT. This sequence encodes CASSEGQGIPQHF. The chain is built from TRBV6-1 and TRBJ1-5, with 10 nucleotides matching TRBD1. V dropped 3 bases and J dropped 10; count of bases not matched to a gene: 3. The CDR3 is made up of 13 amino acids. Germline CDR1 MNHNS, CDR2 SASEGT.

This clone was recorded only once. The CDR3 loop is CASSLEGLAGGEQFF. In nucleotides, the CDR3 is TGTGCCAGCAGCTTAGAGGGGCTAGCGGGAGGTGAGCAGTTCTTC. The V and J genes are TRBV11-2 and TRBJ2-1; 11 bases match TRBD2. The CDR3 loop spans 15 amino acids. Germline CDR1 is SGHAT and CDR2 is FQNNGV. The J segment lost 9 bases and the V segment lost 0 bases, leaving 4 bases of the junction unmatched.

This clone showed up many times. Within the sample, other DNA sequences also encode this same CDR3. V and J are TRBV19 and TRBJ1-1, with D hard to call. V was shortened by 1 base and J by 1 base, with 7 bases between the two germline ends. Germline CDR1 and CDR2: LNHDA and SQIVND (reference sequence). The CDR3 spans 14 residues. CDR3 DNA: TGTGCCAGTAGTATAGGGGCAGCGAACACTGAAGCTTTCTTT. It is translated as CASSIGAANTEAFF.

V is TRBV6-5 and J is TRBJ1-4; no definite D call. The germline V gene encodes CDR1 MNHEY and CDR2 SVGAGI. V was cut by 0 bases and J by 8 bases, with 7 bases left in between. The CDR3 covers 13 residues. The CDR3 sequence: CASSYSIWEKLFF. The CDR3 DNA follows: TGTGCCAGCAGTTACTCGATATGGGAAAAACTGTTTTTT.

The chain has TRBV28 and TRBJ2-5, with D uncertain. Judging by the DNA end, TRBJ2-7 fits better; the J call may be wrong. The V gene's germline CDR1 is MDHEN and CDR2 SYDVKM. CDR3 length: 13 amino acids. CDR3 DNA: TGTGCCAGCAGTTTGGGGATAGTCTACGAGCAGTACTTC. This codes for CASSLGIVYEQYF.

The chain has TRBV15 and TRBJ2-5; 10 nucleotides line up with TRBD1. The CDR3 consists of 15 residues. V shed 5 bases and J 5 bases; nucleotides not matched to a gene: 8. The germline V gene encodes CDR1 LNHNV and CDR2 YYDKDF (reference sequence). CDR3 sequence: CATSPRTGGFETQYF. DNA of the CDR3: TGTGCCACCAGCCCCCGGACAGGGGGTTTTGAGACCCAGTACTTC.

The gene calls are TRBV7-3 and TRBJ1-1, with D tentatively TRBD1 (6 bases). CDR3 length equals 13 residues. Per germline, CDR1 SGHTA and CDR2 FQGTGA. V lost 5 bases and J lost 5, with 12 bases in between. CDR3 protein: CASSPQGRTEAFF. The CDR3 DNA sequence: TGTGCCAGCAGCCCCCAGGGGAGGACTGAAGCTTTCTTT.

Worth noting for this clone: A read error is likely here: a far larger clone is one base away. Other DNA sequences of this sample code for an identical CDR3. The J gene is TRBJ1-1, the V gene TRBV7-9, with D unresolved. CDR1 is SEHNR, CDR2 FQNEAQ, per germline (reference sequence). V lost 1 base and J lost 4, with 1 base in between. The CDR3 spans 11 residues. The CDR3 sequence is CASSLGTEAFF. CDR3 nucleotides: TGTGCCAGCAGCTTAGGCACTGAAGCTTTCTTT.

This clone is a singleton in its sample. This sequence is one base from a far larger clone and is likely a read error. The CDR3 here is CASSLSNYCYTF. Written as DNA, the CDR3 is TGCGCCAGCAGTCTCTCTAACTATTGCTACACCTTC. J is TRBJ1-2 and V is TRBV10-2; D gene ambiguous. Germline CDR1 and CDR2: WSHSY and SAAADI. This CDR3 has 12 amino acids.

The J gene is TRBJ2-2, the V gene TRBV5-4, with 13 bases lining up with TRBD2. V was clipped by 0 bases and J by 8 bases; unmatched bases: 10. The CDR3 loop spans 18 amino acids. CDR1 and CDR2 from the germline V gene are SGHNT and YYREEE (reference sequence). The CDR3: CASSLGNTGLAGAGELFF. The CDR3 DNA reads TGTGCCAGCAGCTTGGGGAACACTGGACTAGCGGGGGCGGGGGAGCTGTTTTTT.

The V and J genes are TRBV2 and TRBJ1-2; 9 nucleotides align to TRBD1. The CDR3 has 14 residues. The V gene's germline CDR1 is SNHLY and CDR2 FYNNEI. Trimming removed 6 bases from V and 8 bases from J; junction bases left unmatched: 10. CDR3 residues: CASSRPGQGWGYTF. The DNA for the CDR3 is TGTGCCAGCAGCCGGCCGGGACAGGGCTGGGGCTACACCTTC.

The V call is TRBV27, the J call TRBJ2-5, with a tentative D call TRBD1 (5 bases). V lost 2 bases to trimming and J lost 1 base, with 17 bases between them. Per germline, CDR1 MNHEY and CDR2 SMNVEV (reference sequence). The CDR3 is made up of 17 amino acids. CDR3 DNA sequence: TGTGCCAGCAGTTTACGATTAGGGGTTGACCCCCAAGAGACCCAGTACTTC. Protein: CASSLRLGVDPQETQYF.

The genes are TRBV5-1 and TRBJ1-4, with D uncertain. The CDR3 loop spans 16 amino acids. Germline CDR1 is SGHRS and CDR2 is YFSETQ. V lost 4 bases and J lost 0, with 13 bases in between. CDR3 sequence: CASSPRGFATNEKLFF. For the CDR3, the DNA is TGCGCCAGCAGCCCCCGCGGGTTTGCAACTAATGAAAAACTGTTTTTT.

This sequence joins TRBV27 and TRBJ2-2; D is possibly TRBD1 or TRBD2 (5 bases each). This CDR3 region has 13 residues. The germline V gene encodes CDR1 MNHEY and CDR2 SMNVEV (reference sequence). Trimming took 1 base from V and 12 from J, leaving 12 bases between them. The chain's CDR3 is CASSLWDPLQLFF. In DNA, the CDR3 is TGTGCCAGCAGTTTATGGGACCCGCTCCAGCTGTTTTTT.

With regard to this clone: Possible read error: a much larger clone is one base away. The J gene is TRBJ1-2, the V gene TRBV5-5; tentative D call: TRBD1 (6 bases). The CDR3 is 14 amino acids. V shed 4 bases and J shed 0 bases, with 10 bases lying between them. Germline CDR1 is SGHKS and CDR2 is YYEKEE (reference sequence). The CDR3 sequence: CASSLDRTNYGYTF. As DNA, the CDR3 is TGTGCCAGCAGCCTGGACAGAACTAACTATGGCTACACCTTC.

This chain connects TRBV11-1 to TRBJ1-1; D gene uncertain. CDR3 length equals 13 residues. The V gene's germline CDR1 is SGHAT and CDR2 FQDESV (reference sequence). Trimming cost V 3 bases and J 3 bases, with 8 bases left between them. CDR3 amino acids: CASSLMGDTEAFF. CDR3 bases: TGTGCCAGCAGCTTGATGGGTGACACTGAAGCTTTCTTT.

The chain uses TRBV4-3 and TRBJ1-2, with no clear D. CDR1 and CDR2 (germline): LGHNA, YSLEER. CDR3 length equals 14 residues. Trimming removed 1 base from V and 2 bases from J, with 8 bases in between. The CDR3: CASSQVAGNYGYTF. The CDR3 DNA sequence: TGCGCCAGCAGCCAAGTGGCAGGAAACTATGGCTACACCTTC.

The CDR3 DNA reads TGTGCCAGTAAAGACGGATATAGCAATCAGCCCCAGCATTTT. It translates to CASKDGYSNQPQHF. The V and J genes are TRBV19 and TRBJ1-5; unclear D gene. Trimming took off 7 bases at V and 0 bases at J, with 10 bases between the two ends. Germline V gives CDR1 LNHDA, CDR2 SQIVND (reference sequence). The CDR3 is 14 amino acids. Full variable domain (remainder filled in from reference TRBV19 and TRBJ1-5): DGGITQSPKYLFRKEGQNVTLSCEQNLNHDAMYWYRQDPGQGLRLIYYSQIVNDFQKGDIAEGYSVSREKKESFPLTVTSAQKNPTAFYLCASKDGYSNQPQHFGDGTRLSIL.